This entry lists 26 T cell receptor beta chains sequenced from one sample in a study of T-cell reconstitution after alpha-beta-depleted transplantation in children. Unique molecular identifiers were used to barcode this TCRbeta library. TCRdb called the PCR reads again in MiXCR, with one record for every CDR3 protein. This sample carries 610,000 or so distinct CDR3 sequences, approximately 30% of them seen once, and the ten largest clones take around a third. Material: PBMCs, obtained before TCRalphabeta/CD19-depleted stem cell transplant. The receptors stem from a boy under two years old with Wiskott-Aldrich syndrome, due to receive a stem cell transplant.

This clonotype was picked up a small number of times. The chain is built from TRBV21-1 and TRBJ2-7; the table gives TRBD1 as D, unverified against the DNA. TRBV21-1 constitutes a pseudogene. CDR3 length equals 17 residues. CDR3 region: CASSKARDRDETYEQYF. CDR3 nucleotide sequence: TGTGCCAGCAGCAAAGCTCGGGACAGGGATGAAACCTACGAGCAGTACTTC.

This chain joins TRBV7-8 and TRBJ2-7, with D possibly matching TRBD1 (6 bases). The CDR3 sequence is 15 residues long. Germline-derived CDR1 and CDR2 are SGHVS and FQNEAQ. V was shortened by 1 base and J by 2 bases, with 12 bases between the two germline ends. CDR3 amino acids: CASSLVVRGPYEQYF. As DNA, the CDR3 is TGTGCCAGCAGCTTAGTTGTCAGGGGTCCCTACGAGCAGTACTTC.

The chain is built from TRBV6-1 and TRBJ2-7; 8 positions match TRBD2. The germline V gene encodes CDR1 MNHNS and CDR2 SASEGT. V gave up 7 bases and J gave up 6 bases; unmatched junction bases: 11. The CDR3 consists of 14 residues. CDR3 in amino acids: CASIREGGLGEQYF. CDR3 DNA sequence: TGTGCCAGCATCCGGGAGGGGGGATTGGGCGAGCAGTACTTC.

J is TRBJ1-5 and V is TRBV28; perhaps TRBD1 as D (6 bases). Trimming took off 5 bases at V and 7 bases at J, with 18 bases between the two ends. This CDR3 is 15 amino acids long. CDR1 MDHEN and CDR2 SYDVKM come from the germline V gene. CDR3 loop: CASSKSGDRRQPQHF. The CDR3 nucleotides read TGTGCCAGCAGTAAATCAGGGGACCGGAGGCAGCCCCAGCATTTT.

The chain uses TRBV3-1 and TRBJ2-5; tentatively, D is TRBD2 (5 bases). The CDR3 is 14 amino acids. Germline-derived CDR1 and CDR2 are LGHDT and YNNKEL (reference sequence). V was shortened by 1 base and J by 3 bases, with 9 bases between the two germline ends. CDR3 region: CASSQVSGKETQYF. The CDR3 DNA reads as TGTGCCAGCAGCCAAGTCTCGGGAAAAGAGACCCAGTACTTC.

The J gene is TRBJ2-3, the V gene TRBV5-1; the match to TRBD2 covers 13 bases. CDR3 length equals 16 residues. With V trimmed by 4 bases and J by 2 bases, 4 bases remained unmatched. CDR1 and CDR2 from the germline V gene are SGHRS and YFSETQ. The chain's CDR3 is CASSPGTSGDTDTQYF. The CDR3 bases are TGCGCCAGCAGCCCAGGGACTAGCGGGGACACAGATACGCAGTATTTT.

Concerning this clonotype: At one of its ends the junction is not consistent with the germline gene, which may arise from a read error. The chain carries TRBV6-5 and TRBJ2-1; D assignment may be TRBD1 or TRBD2 (5 bases each). The germline gives CDR1 MNHEY, CDR2 SVGAGI. The CDR3 contains 14 residues. In DNA, the CDR3 is TGTGCCAGCAGTTACGTCACAGGAGGAGGAACCAGAAGCTTC. Protein: CASSYVTGGGTRSF.

The chain combines TRBV14 with TRBJ2-1; TRBD2 is a possible D gene (5 bases). Germline CDR1 and CDR2: SGHDN and FVKESK. The V gene lost 1 base and the J gene lost 0 bases, with 10 bases spanning the gap. The CDR3 is 16 residues long. The CDR3 reads CASSQVSVSSYNEQFF. For the CDR3, the DNA is TGTGCCAGCAGCCAAGTTAGCGTGAGCTCCTACAATGAGCAGTTCTTC.

This sequence joins TRBV24-1 and TRBJ2-3; TRBD2 aligns across 8 bases. The V segment lost 0 bases and the J segment 4 bases; nucleotides outside the gene matches: 5. The CDR3 is 16 residues long. Germline V lookup: CDR1 KGHDR, CDR2 SFDVKD. CDR3: CATSDLGAGGPDTQYF. CDR3 bases: TGTGCCACCAGTGATTTGGGCGCGGGAGGTCCAGATACGCAGTATTTT.

The V and J genes are TRBV4-1 and TRBJ2-1; perhaps TRBD2 as D (5 bases). Germline lookup yields CDR1 MGHRA and CDR2 YSYEKL. The CDR3 spans 17 residues. V gave up 2 bases and J gave up 0 bases, with 14 bases separating them. As DNA, the CDR3 is TGCGCCAGCAGCCAACCTAATAAGCGGAACTCCTACAATGAGCAGTTCTTC. This sequence encodes CASSQPNKRNSYNEQFF.

The J gene is TRBJ2-1, the V gene TRBV20-1, with 13 bases lining up with TRBD2. J lost 2 bases, V lost 5 bases, and 15 bases had no gene match. CDR3 length: 19 residues. Germline V gene lookup returns CDR1 DFQATT and CDR2 SNEGSKA (reference sequence). This CDR3 is CSAPLGLAGAYLTYNEQFF. For the CDR3, the DNA is TGCAGTGCTCCCCTAGGACTAGCGGGAGCCTATCTAACCTACAATGAGCAGTTCTTC.

This clonotype was observed a few times. V gene TRBV24-1 combines with J gene TRBJ2-2; unclear D gene. The CDR3 is 16 residues long. V was cut by 0 bases and J by 2 bases, with 9 bases left in between. Germline-derived CDR1 and CDR2 are KGHDR and SFDVKD. The CDR3 reads CATSDLESLNTGELFF. CDR3 nucleotide sequence: TGTGCCACCAGTGATTTGGAGTCCCTTAACACCGGGGAGCTGTTTTTT.

Only a few counts were recorded for this clonotype. This chain joins TRBV9 and TRBJ2-2, with TRBD2 matching over 7 bases. The CDR3 totals 14 residues. Trimming cost V 0 bases and J 7 bases; bases outside gene matches: 3. CDR1 is SGDLS, CDR2 YYNGEE, per germline. The CDR3 here is CASSVGGGFGELFF. The CDR3 coding sequence is TGTGCCAGCAGCGTAGGGGGGGGATTCGGGGAGCTGTTTTTT.

The V and J genes are TRBV5-4 and TRBJ2-5; 10 bases are shared with TRBD2. The CDR3 sequence is 15 residues long. After removal of 3 bases from V and 2 bases from J, the junction contained 4 bases not matched to a gene. The germline CDR1 and CDR2 sequences are SGHNT and YYREEE (reference sequence). CDR3 loop: CASSSRLAGQETQYF. The DNA of the CDR3 is TGTGCCAGCAGCTCCCGACTAGCGGGTCAAGAGACCCAGTACTTC.

This clonotype came up a few times. The chain links TRBV29-1 to TRBJ1-2; D remains unclear. With 2 bases removed from V and 7 bases from J, the gap between germline ends came to 20 bases. The CDR3 loop spans 15 amino acids. Germline CDR1 is SQVTM and CDR2 is ANQGSEA. CDR3 sequence (DNA): TGCAGCGTTGAAAAACGCCTTACCCGGGAGAGTGGCTACACCTTC. This translates into CSVEKRLTRESGYTF.

The chain employs TRBV10-3 and TRBJ1-5, with D possibly being TRBD1 (6 bases). V was shortened by 4 bases and J by 5 bases, with 15 bases between the two germline ends. The CDR3 totals 15 residues. Germline CDR1 ENHRY, CDR2 SYGVKD. CDR3 region: CAISGGGGGYQPQHF. In DNA form, the CDR3 reads TGTGCCATCAGTGGGGGAGGGGGGGGCTATCAGCCCCAGCATTTT.

The chain carries TRBV7-9 and TRBJ1-3, with 10 bases matching TRBD1. Germline CDR1 is SEHNR and CDR2 is FQNEAQ (reference sequence). J lost 4 bases, V lost 6 bases, and 12 bases had no gene match. The CDR3 spans 17 residues. The CDR3 reads CASSSPSGTGVGNTIYF. The DNA of the CDR3 is TGTGCCAGCAGTTCCCCCTCCGGGACAGGGGTCGGAAACACCATATATTTT. Full variable domain (rest looked up from reference TRBV7-9 and TRBJ1-3): DTGVSQNPRHKITKRGQNVTFRCDPISEHNRLYWYRQTLGQGPEFLTYFQNEAQLEKSRLLSDRFSAERPKGSFSTLEIQRTEQGDSAMYLCASSSPSGTGVGNTIYFGEGSWLTVV.

Only one count was recorded for this clonotype. The chain has TRBV28 and TRBJ2-1, with 8 bases lining up with TRBD2. The V gene end was trimmed by 6 bases and the J gene end by 6 bases; junction bases not matched to a gene: 4. Germline V lookup: CDR1 MDHEN, CDR2 SYDVKM. The CDR3 is 13 residues long. CDR3 region: CASRLAVVNEQFF. CDR3 sequence (DNA): TGTGCCAGCAGACTAGCGGTCGTCAATGAGCAGTTCTTC.

The chain uses TRBV20-1 and TRBJ1-2; maybe TRBD1 (5 bases). The CDR3 length is 14 residues. Trimming stripped 3 bases from V and 5 bases from J, with 16 bases between. The germline CDR1 and CDR2 sequences are DFQATT and SNEGSKA (reference sequence). DNA of the CDR3: TGCAGTGCTAGCTCGGCAGGGCTTTGGTATGGCTACACCTTC. Protein sequence: CSASSAGLWYGYTF.

This clonotype has only a few counts. The chain employs TRBV29-1 and TRBJ2-7; 9 nucleotides match TRBD1. CDR3 length: 13 residues. Germline V gives CDR1 SQVTM, CDR2 ANQGSEA. V dropped 3 bases and J dropped 5; count of bases not matched to a gene: 5. The CDR3 region is CSVEGQGIHEQYF. The DNA for the CDR3 is TGCAGCGTTGAGGGACAGGGTATCCACGAGCAGTACTTC.

The rearrangement links TRBV5-8 to TRBJ2-1, with 14 bases aligning to TRBD2. The V gene end was trimmed by 2 bases and the J gene end by 9 bases; junction bases not matched to a gene: 10. This CDR3 is 17 amino acids long. The germline gives CDR1 SGHTS, CDR2 YDEGEE. The DNA of the CDR3 is TGTGCCAGCAGCTTAGGACTAGCGGGAGGCCCCTTGGGTGAGCAGTTCTTC. It yields the protein CASSLGLAGGPLGEQFF.

The chain has TRBV12-3 or TRBV12-4 and TRBJ1-5; the match to TRBD1 covers 10 bases. After removal of 5 bases from V and 7 bases from J, the junction contained 8 bases not matched to a gene. The length of the CDR3 is 15 residues. CDR3 region: CASSLRRDRGQPQHF. The CDR3 bases are TGTGCCAGCAGTCTGCGCAGGGACAGGGGACAGCCCCAGCATTTT.

This clonotype was observed a few times. This rearrangement joins TRBV5-6 to TRBJ2-3; 10 bases map to TRBD2. Per the germline V gene, CDR1 is SGHDT and CDR2 is YYEEEE. The CDR3 consists of 20 residues. Trimming cost V 1 base and J 0 bases; bases outside gene matches: 14. The CDR3 loop is CASSLKVTFTSGTSTDTQYF. The CDR3 DNA reads TGTGCCAGCAGCTTGAAGGTGACGTTTACTAGCGGGACTAGCACAGATACGCAGTATTTT.

This clonotype was observed a handful of times. This chain links TRBV10-3 with TRBJ2-2; TRBD1 or TRBD2 may be the D gene (5 bases each). The germline V gene encodes CDR1 ENHRY and CDR2 SYGVKD. The CDR3 is 16 residues long. Trimming pared 0 bases from V and 5 bases from J, leaving 13 bases between. The CDR3 loop is CAISESGDRSTGELFF. CDR3 DNA sequence: TGTGCCATCAGTGAGTCGGGGGACCGTAGTACCGGGGAGCTGTTTTTT.

The chain links TRBV20-1 to TRBJ1-6; D is perhaps TRBD1 (5 bases). V dropped 6 bases and J dropped 14 bases, with 26 bases sitting between them. Germline CDR1 and CDR2: DFQATT and SNEGSKA (reference sequence). The CDR3 consists of 15 residues. CDR3 coding DNA: TGCAGTGCCCCCACCCAGGGCAGGGTATCCCTAACCCTCCACTTT. It encodes CSAPTQGRVSLTLHF.

This clonotype was counted only a few times. V is TRBV25-1 and J is TRBJ2-7; D perhaps matches TRBD1 (5 bases). This CDR3 is 13 amino acids long. CDR1 MGHDK and CDR2 SYGVNS come from the germline V gene. Trimming removed 4 bases at V and 12 bases at J, with 19 bases between. The CDR3 bases are TGTGCCAGCAGTGCCTTTGTAGCAGGGTCACTGTACTTC. Encoded protein: CASSAFVAGSLYF.